This T cell receptor (beta chain) was observed in a study of blood T cells in healthy people across ages. In this sample, this clonotype turned up many times. Its antigen is not identified. The use of a sample-barcoded 5' primer and a J-beta primer mix characterized a second PCR of roughly 6 to 12 cycles. Template switching added a 12-random-nucleotide identifier to every cDNA molecule. Via MiXCR, TCRdb re-called the 5' RACE reads, giving one row per CDR3 protein. The sample holds about 1 million distinct CDR3 sequences; 40% to 45% are singletons and the top ten take about 19%. The donors, all healthy, were Caucasians living in Russia, aged about 6 to 95. Every sample gave at least 5.5 micrograms of total RNA when it was extracted. CDR1 is MNHEY, CDR2 SMNVEV, per germline (reference sequence). Between the trimmed V and J ends, which lost 5 bases and 6 bases, there was a span of 14 bases. The CDR3 covers 14 residues.

Study-level results: Older age went with lower TCR beta diversity per million T cells, in a roughly linear way.

The origin of this receptor is an older woman in good health. This chain joins TRBV27 and TRBJ2-4; D not certain. The sequenced sample was blood. CDR3 sequence reads: CASSPQPVRNIQYF. DNA of the CDR3: TGTGCCAGCAGTCCTCAGCCGGTCAGAAACATTCAGTACTTC.